The T cell receptor (beta chain) described here comes from a study of tissue T cells after allogeneic stem cell transplantation. Findings and limits, study-wide: In patients and mice, blood and spleen missed much of tissue repertoire. Few T cell clones were shared across patients, but motif clusters showed tissue-specific shared signatures.

Sequenced by immunoSEQ multiplex PCR; TCRdb stores in-frame clones only, minus some. The profile shows thousands of clones, around four fifths of them singletons. Adult allogeneic hematopoietic cell transplant recipients with steroid-refractory graft-versus-host disease were prospectively enrolled for research autopsy. Every graft-versus-host disease patient had gastrointestinal disease and got several lines of graft-versus-host disease therapy. Germline CDR1 is MGHRA and CDR2 is YSYEKL. The V gene lost 3 bases and the J gene lost 0 bases, with 9 bases spanning the gap. The CDR3 extends over 14 amino acids. As concerns this clone: What it recognizes is unknown.

The specimen was esophageal tissue, collected at autopsy. This TCR was sampled from a male patient older than 55 with steroid-refractory graft-versus-host disease after an allogeneic stem cell transplant. Part of the T cell pool may stem from the graft donor. V and J are TRBV4-1 and TRBJ2-7, with no clear D. CDR3 amino acids: CASSQALSSYEQYF. In DNA form, the CDR3 reads TGCGCCAGCAGCCAGGCTTTGAGCTCCTACGAGCAGTACTTC.